This T cell receptor (beta chain) is from a study of neurological immune-mediated disorders (dated by TCRdb to between 2018 and 2021). For context, the study as a whole: Using UMI-based sequencing, the study compared peripheral blood TCR-beta repertoires from patients with HTLV-I-associated myelopathy (HAM/TSP), patients with multiple sclerosis, and healthy controls. The cohort was made up of 68 subjects, consisting of some 15 HAM/TSP patients, some 35 multiple sclerosis patients and some 20 healthy controls. Longitudinal samples, technical triplicates and paired sorted CD4+ and CD8+ T-cell subsets, alongside PBMC samples, were included among the roughly 98 TCR-beta libraries. Overall study outcomes, separate from this receptor: TCR clonal expansion was greatest in HAM/TSP patients and smallest in MS patients, who ranked below even healthy controls. No identical CDR3 amino acid sequences were shared among expanded clones across subjects, suggesting private TCR-beta repertoires in all groups.

A word on this clonotype: It lacks a known antigen. One end of the junction does not line up with germline, which may come from a read error.

The healthy controls were volunteers from blood banks in Maryland, USA. For unsorted PBMC libraries, 2 million PBMCs were used after storage in RNAlater at -80 degrees C until RNA extraction. PBMCs were separated from peripheral blood using Ficoll-Hypaque density gradient centrifugation and then cryopreserved in liquid nitrogen. There are 17 amino acids in the CDR3, from cysteine to phenylalanine inclusive. Only the CDR3 part of the read is kept: 51 bases, read in frame from the first base. CDR1 and CDR2 were assigned from the germline V gene (reference sequence) as MNHEY and SMNVEV. cDNA was synthesized by template-switch 5'RACE using a primer with a 10-nucleotide random unique molecular identifier that tagged each TCR transcript. Each sequencing run produced over 160 million TCR-beta sequences covering 15-18 subjects. Total RNA was extracted with the RNeasy kit. The KAPA Real-time Library Amplification kit was used to amplify TCR-beta VDJ regions with primers for the TCR constant region and the 5'RACE anchor. Sample indexes and Illumina adaptors were added in a first PCR, after which library yield was increased in a second PCR. After purification with Ampure beads, the TCR product of roughly 650 bp was size-selected on a 2% E-gel SizeSelection system. Before pooling, library quality was assessed on a Bioanalyzer, concentration was determined with Qubit, and library quantification was performed with the Kapa Library Quantification kit. Paired-end 2 x 150 bp sequencing of the libraries was performed on an Illumina HiSeq 2500. To increase sequence diversity, about 23-32% phiX was spiked into each library pool. Processing in the source paper ran as follows. The quality-filtered reads were processed with the UMI-based MiGEC pipeline, whose error correction step removed more than 80% of the raw TCR sequences. IMGT germline references were used for alignment of VDJ genes, and clonotypes were defined by a unique CDR3 amino acid sequence together with V-J genes. Clonal expansion, Shannon diversity and CDR3 relatedness (CalcPairwiseDistances, ClusterSamples) were evaluated with VDJtools, and phylogenetic trees were built with CLCbio workbench. Clones with at least 8 unique UMIs were defined as expanded, with this threshold being based on coefficient-of-variation modelling across technical triplicates. TCRdb cleaned the public reads at Q25 with fastp, built clones with MiXCR and kept in-frame beta chains. All rows with the same CDR3 protein become a single entry with the most common DNA and genes. The V and J calls come from TCRdb's annotation, not from the publication. The sample records 75,000 to 85,000 distinct CDR3 sequences, under 20% of which are singletons. The ten largest clones add up to roughly 14% of the sample.

This TCR derives from a middle-aged woman in good health. The sample comprised PBMCs. The V gene is TRBV27 and the J gene is TRBJ2-4; the D gene identity is not certain. The CDR3 reads as follows: CASTLFPSGLAKNIQYF. The DNA reads as follows: TGTGCCAGCACTTTATTCCCCTCCGGATTAGCCAAAAACATTCAGTACTTC.